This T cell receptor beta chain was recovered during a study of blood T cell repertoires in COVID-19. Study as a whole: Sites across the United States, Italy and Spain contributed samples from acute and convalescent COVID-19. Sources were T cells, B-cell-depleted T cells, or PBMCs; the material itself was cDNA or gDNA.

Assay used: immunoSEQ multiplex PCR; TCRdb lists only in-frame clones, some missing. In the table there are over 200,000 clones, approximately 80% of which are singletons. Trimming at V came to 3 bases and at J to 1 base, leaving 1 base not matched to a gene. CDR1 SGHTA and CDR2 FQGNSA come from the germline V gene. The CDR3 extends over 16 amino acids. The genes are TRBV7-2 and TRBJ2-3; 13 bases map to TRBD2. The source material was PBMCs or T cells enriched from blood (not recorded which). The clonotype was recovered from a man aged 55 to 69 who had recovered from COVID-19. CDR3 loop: CASSLTSGGRTDTQYF. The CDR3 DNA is TGTGCCAGCAGCTTGACTAGCGGGGGGCGCACAGATACGCAGTATTTT.